This T cell receptor beta chain was profiled in a study of blood T cell repertoires in COVID-19. Across the study: Whether acute or convalescent, the COVID-19 samples came from the United States, Italy and Spain. Sample material is recorded as cDNA or gDNA derived from T cells, B-cell-depleted T cells, or PBMCs.

Trimming left V 0 bases short and J 0 bases short, with 10 bases between. Germline CDR1 is SGHTS and CDR2 is YDEGEE. The CDR3 consists of 17 residues. This clone was detected only once. Per the original methods: Nucleated cell counts were estimated from reference gene primer amplification. Sequenced by immunoSEQ multiplex PCR; TCRdb stores in-frame clones only, minus some. Clone size and the V and J calls come from that table; the DNA yielded D and trimming. The table lists around 120,000 clones, roughly nine tenths of them singletons, with 7.9% in the top ten. The chain employs TRBV5-8 and TRBJ2-6; D is undetermined. The sequenced material came from peripheral blood. The clonotype originates from a man aged 65 to 85 who had recovered from COVID-19. In nucleotides, the CDR3 is TGTGCCAGCAGCTTGGTACGATCCTACTCTGGGGCCAACGTCCTGACTTTC. Translated: CASSLVRSYSGANVLTF. Full variable domain (outside the CDR3, taken from reference TRBV5-8 and TRBJ2-6): EAGVTQSPTHLIKTRGQQATLRCSPISGHTSVYWYQQALGLGLQFLLWYDEGEERNRGNFPPRFSGRQFPNYSSELNVNALELEDSALYLCASSLVRSYSGANVLTFGAGSRLTVL.